The 4 T cell receptor beta chains reported below all come from one sample, sequenced in a study of graft-versus-host responses after intestinal transplantation. Their antigens are not known. Assay: immunoSEQ multiplex PCR; the TCRdb copy retains only in-frame clones and omits some. The data show around 99,000 clones, 93% seen once. The input for sequencing was unstimulated CD8+ T cells sorted from spleen or lymph node cells, taken before intestinal transplant. These receptors were obtained from a human donor who received an intestinal transplant.

This chain uses TRBV27 with TRBJ2-7, with 7 positions matching TRBD2. Trimming cost V 5 bases and J 3 bases; bases outside gene matches: 7. This CDR3 has 14 residues. Per the germline V gene, CDR1 is MNHEY and CDR2 is SMNVEV (reference sequence). CDR3 sequence reads: CASSQAGPGYEQYF. CDR3 DNA sequence: TGTGCCAGCAGTCAAGCGGGGCCGGGCTACGAGCAGTACTTC.

V is TRBV2 and J is TRBJ1-6, with 8 bases identical to TRBD1. The germline gives CDR1 SNHLY, CDR2 FYNNEI. The CDR3 loop spans 15 amino acids. Germline trimming cut 6 bases from V and 4 bases from J; bases unmatched to any gene: 5. DNA for the CDR3: TGTGCCAGCAGGGTCGGACAGGGTTATAATTCACCCCTCCACTTT. It codes for CASRVGQGYNSPLHF.

The V gene is TRBV27, the J gene TRBJ1-2; TRBD1 matches at 7 bases. With 3 bases clipped from V and 6 bases from J, the junction kept 7 bases outside the gene matches. CDR1 and CDR2 from the germline V gene are MNHEY and SMNVEV (reference sequence). The CDR3 contains 14 residues. The CDR3 reads CASSFGAGGHGYTF. In DNA, the CDR3 is TGTGCCAGCAGTTTCGGGGCAGGGGGGCATGGCTACACCTTC.

The chain combines TRBV4-1 with TRBJ1-1; D is perhaps TRBD1 (6 bases). Germline V gene sequence: CDR1 MGHRA, CDR2 YSYEKL. CDR3 length: 15 amino acids. Trimming shortened V by 0 bases and J by 4 bases, and 12 bases separated the two germline ends. CDR3 residues: CASSQDLQGGTEAFF. Written as DNA, the CDR3 is TGCGCCAGCAGCCAAGATTTACAGGGCGGCACTGAAGCTTTCTTT.